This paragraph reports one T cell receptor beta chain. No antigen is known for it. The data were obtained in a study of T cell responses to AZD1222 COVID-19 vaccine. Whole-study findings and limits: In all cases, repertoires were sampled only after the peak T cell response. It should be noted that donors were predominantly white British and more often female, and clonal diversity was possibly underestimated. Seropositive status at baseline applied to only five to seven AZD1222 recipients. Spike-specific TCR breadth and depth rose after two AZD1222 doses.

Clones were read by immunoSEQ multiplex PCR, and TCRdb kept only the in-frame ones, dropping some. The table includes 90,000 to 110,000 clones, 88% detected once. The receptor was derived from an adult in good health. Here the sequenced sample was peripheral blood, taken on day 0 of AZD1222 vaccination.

This CDR3 reads CASSPQWGGRGTEAFF. DNA for the CDR3: TGTGCCAGCAGCCCGCAATGGGGGGGCCGTGGCACTGAAGCTTTCTTT. V usage is TRBV5-4 and J usage is TRBJ1-1; tentative D call: TRBD1 (6 bases). V lost 4 bases, J lost 4 bases, and 20 bases lay in between. Looked up from germline, CDR1 is SGHNT and CDR2 is YYREEE (reference sequence). The CDR3 has 16 residues. Together with reference TRBV5-4 and TRBJ1-1, the CDR3 gives the full variable domain: ETGVTQSPTHLIKTRGQQVTLRCSSQSGHNTVSWYQQALGQGPQFIFQYYREEENGRGNFPPRFSGLQFPNYSSELNVNALELDDSALYLCASSPQWGGRGTEAFFGQGTRLTVV.